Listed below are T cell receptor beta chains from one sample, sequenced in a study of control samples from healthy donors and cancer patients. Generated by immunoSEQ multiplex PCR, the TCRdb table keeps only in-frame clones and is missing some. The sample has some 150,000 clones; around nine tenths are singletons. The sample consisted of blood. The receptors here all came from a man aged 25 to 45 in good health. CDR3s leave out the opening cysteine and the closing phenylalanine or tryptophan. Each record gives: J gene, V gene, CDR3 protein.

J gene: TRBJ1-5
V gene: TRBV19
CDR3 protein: ASSPGLGQGAQPQH

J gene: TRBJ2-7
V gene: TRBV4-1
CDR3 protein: ASSQDSSRHSYEQY

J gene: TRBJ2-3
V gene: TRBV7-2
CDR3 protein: ASSLAMAGTSSNTQY

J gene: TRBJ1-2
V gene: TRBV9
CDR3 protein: ASSGGAADYGYT

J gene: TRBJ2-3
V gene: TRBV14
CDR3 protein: ASSLFPGGTQY

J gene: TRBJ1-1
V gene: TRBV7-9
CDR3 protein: ASSPRRGALRTEAF

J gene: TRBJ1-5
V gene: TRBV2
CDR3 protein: ASRGTGGAQPQH

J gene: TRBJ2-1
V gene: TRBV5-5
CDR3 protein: ASSFEGEAYNEQF

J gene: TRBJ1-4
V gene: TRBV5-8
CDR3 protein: ASSPDRGDEKLF

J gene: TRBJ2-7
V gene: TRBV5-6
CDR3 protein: ASSLGRNSYEQY

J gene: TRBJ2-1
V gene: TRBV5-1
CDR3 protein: ASSYSISSYNEQF

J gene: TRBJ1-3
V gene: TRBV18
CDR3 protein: ASSEGGVEGNTIY

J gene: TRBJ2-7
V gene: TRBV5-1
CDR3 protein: ASSSLGDSTSYEQY

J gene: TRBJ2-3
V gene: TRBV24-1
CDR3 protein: ATSGRGAYNSDTQY

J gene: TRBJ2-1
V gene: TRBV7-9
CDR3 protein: ASSLASGRNEQF

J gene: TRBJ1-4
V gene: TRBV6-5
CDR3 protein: ASSRQWGADEKLF

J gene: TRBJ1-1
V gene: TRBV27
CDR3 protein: ASSLLGGTEAF

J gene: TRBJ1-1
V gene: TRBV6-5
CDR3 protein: ASGKQVSNTEAF

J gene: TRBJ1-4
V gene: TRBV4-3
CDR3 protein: ASSQDYGGAGEKLF

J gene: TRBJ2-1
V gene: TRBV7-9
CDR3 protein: ASSLREDEQF

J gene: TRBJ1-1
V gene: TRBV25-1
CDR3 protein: ASSGGAGGTEAF

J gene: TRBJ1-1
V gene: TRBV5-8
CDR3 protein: ASSQYREAF

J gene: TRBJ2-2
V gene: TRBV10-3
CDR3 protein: AIREREGTGELF

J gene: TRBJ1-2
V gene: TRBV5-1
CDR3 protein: ASSLVEWRDGYT

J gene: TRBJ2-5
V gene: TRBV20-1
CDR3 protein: SALGGETQY

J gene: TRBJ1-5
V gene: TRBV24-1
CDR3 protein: ATSDSQGVRNQPQH

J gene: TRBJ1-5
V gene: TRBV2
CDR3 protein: ASSEDRINQPQH

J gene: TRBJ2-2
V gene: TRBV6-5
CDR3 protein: ASSIRNGELF

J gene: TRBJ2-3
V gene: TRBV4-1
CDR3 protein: ASSPHGTSTDTQY

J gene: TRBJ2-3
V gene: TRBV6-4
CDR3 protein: ASSDSTSDSDTQY

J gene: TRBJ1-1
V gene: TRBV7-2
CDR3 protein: ASSLGAGQGTEAF

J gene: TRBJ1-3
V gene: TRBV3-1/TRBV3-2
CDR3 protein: ASSQGGGNTIY

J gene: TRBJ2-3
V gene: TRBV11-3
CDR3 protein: ASSPASPDTQY

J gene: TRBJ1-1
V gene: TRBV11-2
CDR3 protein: ASSSQRTFMNTEAF

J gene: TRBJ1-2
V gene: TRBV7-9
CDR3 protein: ASSLRTGHSGYT

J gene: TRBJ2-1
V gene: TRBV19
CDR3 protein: ASAGGTSYNEQF

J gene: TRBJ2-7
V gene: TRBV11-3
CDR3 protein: ASSFRQFDEQY

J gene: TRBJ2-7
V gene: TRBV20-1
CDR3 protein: SASSGGVEQY

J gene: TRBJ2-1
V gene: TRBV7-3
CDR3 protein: ASSPQSLAGASEQF

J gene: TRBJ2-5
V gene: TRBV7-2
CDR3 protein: ASSLSLTGGQETQY

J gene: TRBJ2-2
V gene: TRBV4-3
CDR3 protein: ASSQTHRVSGELF

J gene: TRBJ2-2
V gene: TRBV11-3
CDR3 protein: ASTLSGTGRTGELF

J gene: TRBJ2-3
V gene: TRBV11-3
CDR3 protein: ASSWGLAEVTDTQY

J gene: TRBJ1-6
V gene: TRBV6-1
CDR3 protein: ASSEARGNNSPLH

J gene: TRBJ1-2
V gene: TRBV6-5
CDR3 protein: ASSYGASYGYT

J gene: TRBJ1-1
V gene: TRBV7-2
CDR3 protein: ASISGGAGTEAF

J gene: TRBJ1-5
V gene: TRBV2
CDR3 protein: ASRGAVSNQPQH

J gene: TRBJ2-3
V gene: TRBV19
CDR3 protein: ASSKGLAGGARVTDTQY

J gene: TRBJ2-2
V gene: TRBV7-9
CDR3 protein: ASSFPPSQLKPGELF

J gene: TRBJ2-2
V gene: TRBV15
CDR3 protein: ATSPAGATGELF

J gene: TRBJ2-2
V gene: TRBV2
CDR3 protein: ASSDGPAGELF